This T cell receptor beta chain was identified during a study of neurological immune-mediated disorders. The V segment lost 4 bases and the J segment 9 bases; nucleotides outside the gene matches: 10. Germline V gene lookup returns CDR1 MNHEY and CDR2 SVGEGT. This CDR3 contains 16 residues. Study outcomes and limitations: Private repertoires in all groups were suggested by the absence of shared CDR3 amino acid sequences among expanded clones across subjects. HTLV-1-associated myelopathy displayed the greatest TCR clonal expansion, and multiple sclerosis exhibited the smallest, lower than that of healthy controls.

This clonotype was observed at least ten times. The antigen is unknown. Synthesis of cDNA was accomplished via 5'RACE employing 10-nucleotide random UMIs. TCRdb re-called the 5' RACE reads through MiXCR, storing one row per CDR3 protein. This table holds some 48,000 distinct CDR3 sequences, approximately 10% found once. This sequence joins TRBV6-2 or TRBV6-3 and TRBJ2-1; 12 bases fit TRBD1. This receptor was taken from a woman in her thirties or forties with HTLV-1-associated myelopathy (HAM/TSP). Input material: PBMCs. The CDR3 region is CASSLIIGTGGFEQFF. CDR3 nucleotides: TGTGCCAGCAGTTTAATAATCGGGACAGGGGGCTTTGAGCAGTTCTTC.